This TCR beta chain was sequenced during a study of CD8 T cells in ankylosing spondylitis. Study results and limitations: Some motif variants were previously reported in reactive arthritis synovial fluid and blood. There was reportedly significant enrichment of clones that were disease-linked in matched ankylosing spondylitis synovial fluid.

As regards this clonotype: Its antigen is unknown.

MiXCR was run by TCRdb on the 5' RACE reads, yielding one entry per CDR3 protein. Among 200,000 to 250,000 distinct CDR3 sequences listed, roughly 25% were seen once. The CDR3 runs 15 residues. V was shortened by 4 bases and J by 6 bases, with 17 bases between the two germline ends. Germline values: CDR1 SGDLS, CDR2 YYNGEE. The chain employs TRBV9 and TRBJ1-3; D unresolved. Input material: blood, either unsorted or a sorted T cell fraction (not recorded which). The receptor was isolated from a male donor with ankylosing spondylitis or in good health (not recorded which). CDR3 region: CASSPQSWSENTIYF. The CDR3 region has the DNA TGTGCCAGCAGCCCCCAGTCCTGGAGTGAAAACACCATATATTTT.